This entry lists 17 T cell receptor beta chains sequenced from one sample in a study of monozygotic twins with cystic fibrosis. Clones were read by immunoSEQ multiplex PCR, and TCRdb kept only the in-frame ones, dropping some. The table has about 9,600 clones, 98% to 99% seen once. Sequenced material: blood. These receptors were taken from a girl aged 2 to 10 with cystic fibrosis.

V and J are TRBV19 and TRBJ1-1; the D is unclear. CDR1 LNHDA and CDR2 SQIVND come from the germline V gene (reference sequence). CDR3 length equals 11 residues. Trimming stripped 3 bases from V and 4 bases from J, with 3 bases between. The CDR3 reads CASSMGTEAFF. For the CDR3, the DNA is TGTGCCAGTAGTATGGGCACTGAAGCTTTCTTT.

V and J are TRBV30 and TRBJ1-5; no reliable D call. This CDR3 region has 13 residues. Trimming stripped 4 bases from V and 6 bases from J, with 13 bases between. Germline CDR1 GTSNPN, CDR2 SVGIG (reference sequence). The CDR3 here is CAWNLEMSQPQHF. CDR3 DNA: TGTGCCTGGAACTTAGAGATGTCTCAGCCCCAGCATTTT.

This chain connects TRBV6-5 to TRBJ1-2, with no clear D. Deletions cut 5 bases from V and 6 bases from J, with 13 bases between. The CDR3 length is 13 residues. Germline V gene data show CDR1 as MNHEY and CDR2 as SVGAGI. CDR3 region: CASSKKGVDGYTF. DNA for the CDR3: TGTGCCAGCAGTAAGAAGGGAGTGGATGGCTACACCTTC.

The rearrangement links TRBV13 to TRBJ1-2, with a weak D call TRBD1 (5 bases). This CDR3 spans 14 amino acids. In germline, CDR1 is PRHDT, CDR2 FYEKMQ (reference sequence). Deletions cut 4 bases from V and 6 bases from J, with 15 bases between. The CDR3 DNA reads TGTGCCAGCAGCTCCCGGGGAGGGGCTGATGGCTACACCTTC. Its protein is CASSSRGGADGYTF.

This clone showed up just once. The V and J genes are TRBV5-1 and TRBJ1-1; 7 bases align to TRBD1. Trimming removed 3 bases from V and 4 bases from J; junction bases left unmatched: 3. This CDR3 spans 13 amino acids. CDR1 is SGHRS, CDR2 YFSETQ, per germline. In nucleotides, the CDR3 is TGCGCCAGCAGCTCTCAGGGGGGCACTGAAGCTTTCTTT. Its translation is CASSSQGGTEAFF.

This chain joins TRBV7-2 and TRBJ2-3; D gene unclear. Looked up from germline, CDR1 is SGHTA and CDR2 is FQGNSA. V gave up 5 bases and J gave up 2 bases, with 14 bases separating them. This CDR3 is built from 15 residues. The CDR3 reads CASSHSGVVTDTQYF. The DNA of the CDR3 is TGTGCCAGCAGCCACTCTGGTGTGGTCACAGATACGCAGTATTTT.

The chain joins TRBV5-6 to TRBJ1-1, with 7 bases aligning to TRBD1. The germline V gene encodes CDR1 SGHDT and CDR2 YYEEEE. The CDR3 covers 16 residues. Trimming cost V 6 bases and J 5 bases; bases outside gene matches: 16. The CDR3 DNA sequence: TGTGCCAGCATTACTGACAGGGAAACGGGGATGACTGAAGCTTTCTTT. It specifies CASITDRETGMTEAFF.

V is TRBV6-6 and J is TRBJ1-5; 7 bases agree with TRBD1. CDR3 length: 16 amino acids. CDR1 is MNHNY, CDR2 SVGAGI, per germline (reference sequence). V was clipped by 6 bases and J by 1 base; unmatched bases: 9. The CDR3 nucleotides read TGTGCCAGCAGCCGACTACCGACAGGGAGCAATCAGCCCCAGCATTTT. Its translation is CASSRLPTGSNQPQHF.

The gene calls are TRBV10-2 and TRBJ2-1; either TRBD1 or TRBD2 may fit D (5 bases each). The CDR3 loop spans 16 amino acids. Trimming left V 0 bases short and J 9 bases short, with 18 bases between. CDR1 and CDR2 (germline): WSHSY, SAAADI. Written as DNA, the CDR3 is TGCGCCAGCAGTGAGTCGTTGGGGGACCGTGGATTTGAGCAGTTCTTC. Amino acids: CASSESLGDRGFEQFF.

The sample holds one count of this clone. This chain links TRBV28 with TRBJ2-7; D may be TRBD2 (7 bases). Trimming stripped 11 bases from V and 3 bases from J, with 20 bases between. This CDR3 has 14 amino acids. The germline gives CDR1 MDHEN, CDR2 SYDVKM. CDR3 sequence: CALGGRGEGYEQYF. CDR3 DNA: TGTGCCCTCGGGGGGAGGGGGGAAGGCTACGAGCAGTACTTC.

The chain uses TRBV18 and TRBJ1-4; D is perhaps TRBD1 (6 bases). V lost 2 bases to trimming and J lost 8 bases, with 12 bases between them. The CDR3 is 14 amino acids. Germline V gene sequence: CDR1 KGHSH, CDR2 LQKENI. The CDR3, as DNA: TGTGCCAGCTCACCAGTGACAGGCGCCGAAAAACTGTTTTTT. Its protein is CASSPVTGAEKLFF.

The V call is TRBV29-1, the J call TRBJ1-1; 9 nucleotides line up with TRBD1. V lost 7 bases and J lost 1; bases outside the gene matches: 13. This CDR3 is built from 16 residues. Germline lookup yields CDR1 SQVTM and CDR2 ANQGSEA. In DNA form, the CDR3 reads TGCAGCGCTGAGAGGGACAGGGTATTTAGGAACACTGAAGCTTTCTTT. It is translated as CSAERDRVFRNTEAFF.

This clone has only a few counts. The rearrangement uses TRBV6-1 and TRBJ2-7; 12 bases align to TRBD2. The V segment lost 4 bases and the J segment 4 bases; nucleotides outside the gene matches: 5. This CDR3 is built from 15 residues. Per the germline V gene, CDR1 is MNHNS and CDR2 is SASEGT. The CDR3 DNA reads as TGTGCCAGCAGTGGGCCTAGCGGGAGGGGGTACGAGCAGTACTTC. Residues: CASSGPSGRGYEQYF.

This CDR3 reads CASSEGYRDYGYTF. The CDR3 coding sequence is TGTGCCAGCAGTGAAGGTTACAGGGACTATGGCTACACCTTC. The rearrangement links TRBV2 to TRBJ1-2; a possible D gene is TRBD1 (6 bases). The V end lost 1 base, the J end lost 3 bases, and 9 bases lay between the germline ends. Germline V gene sequence: CDR1 SNHLY, CDR2 FYNNEI. The CDR3 contains 14 residues.

The chain has TRBV6-1 and TRBJ2-7, with D perhaps TRBD1 (6 bases). Germline V gene data show CDR1 as MNHNS and CDR2 as SASEGT. Trimming left V 6 bases short and J 0 bases short, with 9 bases between. The CDR3 is made up of 13 amino acids. The CDR3 sequence is CASSRDISYEQYF. Here the CDR3 DNA reads TGTGCCAGCAGCAGGGACATCTCCTACGAGCAGTACTTC.

This clone has a single count. The chain employs TRBV14 and TRBJ1-2, with D hard to call. CDR3 length equals 14 residues. Per the germline V gene, CDR1 is SGHDN and CDR2 is FVKESK. V was trimmed by 4 bases and J by 8 bases, leaving 17 bases between them. CDR3 sequence (DNA): TGTGCCAGCAGCCTATGGACCGGACTTGACGGCTACACCTTC. Translated: CASSLWTGLDGYTF. The full variable domain, completed using reference TRBV14 and TRBJ1-2, is EAGVTQFPSHSVIEKGQTVTLRCDPISGHDNLYWYRRVMGKEIKFLLHFVKESKQDESGMPNNRFLAERTGGTYSTLKVQPAELEDSGVYFCASSLWTGLDGYTFGSGTRLTVV.

V gene TRBV5-1 combines with J gene TRBJ2-7, with D possibly TRBD1 on 6 matching bases. V lost 4 bases, J lost 2 bases, and 16 bases lay in between. CDR3 size: 15 residues. Germline V gives CDR1 SGHRS, CDR2 YFSETQ. The CDR3 is CASSGNRALTYEQYF. The CDR3 DNA reads TGCGCCAGCAGCGGAAACAGGGCGCTGACCTACGAGCAGTACTTC.